The 10 T cell receptor beta chains presented below share a single source sample, sequenced in a study of T-cell reconstitution after alpha-beta-depleted transplantation in children. A library of TCRbeta sequences, prepared with unique molecular identifiers, was generated. TCRdb redid the calling of the PCR reads with MiXCR, one entry per CDR3 protein. Of roughly 66,000 distinct CDR3 sequences listed, around 4.7% are singletons. This material consisted of PBMCs, mostly from graft donor cells, taken 180 days after TCRalphabeta/CD19-depleted stem cell transplant. Receptors originate from a boy younger than two who had a stem cell transplant for acute myeloid leukemia, so the T cells may come from the graft donor.

As for this clonotype: A clone one base away is much larger, so this may be a read error. The chain couples TRBV12-3 or TRBV12-4 to TRBJ2-3; weak D call: TRBD1 (6 bases). The CDR3 consists of 18 residues. The CDR3, as DNA: TGTGCCATCAGTTTTGAGGGGGTTAAAAAATCTAGCACAGATACGCAGTATTTT. It specifies CAISFEGVKKSSTDTQYF.

This clonotype appeared many times. The genes are TRBV28 and TRBJ2-7, with 7 bases matching TRBD1. CDR3 length: 14 amino acids. Trimming cost V 2 bases and J 1 base; bases outside gene matches: 2. From germline, CDR1 is MDHEN and CDR2 SYDVKM. The CDR3 nucleotides read TGTGCCAGCAGTTTACAGGGGGAGTCCTACGAGCAGTACGTC. This gives the protein CASSLQGESYEQYV.

At least ten counts were recorded for this clonotype. The J gene is TRBJ2-7, the V gene TRBV20-1, with TRBD1 identical over 9 bases. Germline CDR1 and CDR2: DFQATT and SNEGSKA (reference sequence). The V gene end was trimmed by 6 bases and the J gene end by 2 bases; junction bases not matched to a gene: 5. The CDR3 covers 13 residues. The CDR3 nucleotides read TGCAGTGCCGGGGACAGGGAGACCTACGAGCAGTACTTC. Its translation: CSAGDRETYEQYF.

This clonotype showed up many times. The gene calls are TRBV12-3 or TRBV12-4 and TRBJ1-6, with D hard to call. This CDR3 region has 14 residues. Trimming shortened V by 3 bases and J by 5 bases, and 8 bases separated the two germline ends. In nucleotides, the CDR3 is TGTGCCAGCAGTTTGGGAGGAGATAATTCACCCCTCCACTTT. This codes for CASSLGGDNSPLHF.

This clonotype was found many times. The rearrangement uses TRBV20-1 and TRBJ1-2; D uncertain. Trimming pared 3 bases from V and 4 bases from J, leaving 6 bases between. Germline CDR1 is DFQATT and CDR2 is SNEGSKA (reference sequence). CDR3 length: 11 amino acids. The CDR3 sequence is CSASLAYGYTF. Here the CDR3 DNA reads TGCAGTGCTAGTTTGGCCTATGGCTACACCTTC.

There are many counts of this clonotype. The chain employs TRBV7-7 and TRBJ2-5; a weak D match, TRBD1 (7 bases). The V and J ends lost 5 bases and 1 base respectively, with 14 bases between them. The CDR3 spans 15 residues. CDR1 is SSHAT, CDR2 FNYEAQ, per germline (reference sequence). The CDR3 sequence: CASSLGGTVQETQYF. The CDR3 DNA reads as TGTGCCAGCAGCCTAGGGGGGACAGTCCAAGAGACCCAGTACTTC.

Ten or more counts support this clonotype. The chain's CDR3 is CASSQDFKGAGANVLTF. CDR3 nucleotide sequence: TGCGCCAGCAGCCAAGATTTTAAAGGGGCAGGGGCCAACGTCCTGACTTTC. The chain has TRBV4-3 and TRBJ2-6, with D tentatively TRBD1 (5 bases). CDR3 length: 17 amino acids. Germline V gives CDR1 LGHNA, CDR2 YSLEER. The V and J ends lost 0 bases and 4 bases respectively, with 13 bases between them.

This clonotype came up many times. This sequence joins TRBV10-3 and TRBJ1-4; TRBD1 might be the D (5 bases). V was cut by 10 bases and J by 5 bases, with 14 bases left in between. Per the germline V gene, CDR1 is ENHRY and CDR2 is SYGVKD. The CDR3 consists of 13 residues. The CDR3: CANRGTANEKLFF. In DNA, the CDR3 is TGTGCCAACCGTGGGACGGCGAATGAAAAACTGTTTTTT.

This clonotype was seen many times. V usage is TRBV3-1 and J usage is TRBJ2-7; 9 nucleotides align to TRBD1. This CDR3 spans 14 amino acids. After removal of 1 base from V and 3 bases from J, the junction contained 1 base not matched to a gene. Germline V gives CDR1 LGHDT, CDR2 YNNKEL (reference sequence). The CDR3 loop reads CASSQGQGVYEQYF. In DNA form, the CDR3 reads TGTGCCAGCAGCCAAGGACAGGGGGTCTACGAGCAGTACTTC.

Ten or more counts support this clonotype. The chain recombines TRBV29-1 with TRBJ2-5; D might be TRBD2 (6 bases). The CDR3 contains 13 residues. CDR1 and CDR2 from the germline V gene are SQVTM and ANQGSEA. V lost 3 bases to trimming and J lost 0 bases, with 8 bases between them. In DNA form, the CDR3 reads TGCAGCGTTGACGGGGGATACCAAGAGACCCAGTACTTC. The encoded protein is CSVDGGYQETQYF.